A selection of T cell receptor beta chains follows, all from one sample in a study of shared clonotypes between healthy human individuals. Generated by immunoSEQ multiplex PCR, the TCRdb table keeps only in-frame clones and is missing some. Seen here are about 1,800,000 clones, over 85% observed once, and the top ten hold roughly 1%. Sequenced input: naive CD8+ T cells sorted from blood. Every receptor here comes from a man between 18 and 29 years old in good health. CDR3s include the opening cysteine and the closing phenylalanine or tryptophan. A D gene is named only where the DNA matches it firmly. Clone size appears in some rows only: once, few, many, or a class for an expanded clone.

V: TRBV11-2; length: 11; D: -; size: -; J: TRBJ1-1; CDR3: CASRGGGEAFF; DNA: TGTGCCAGCAGGGGTGGGGGCGAAGCTTTCTTT
V: TRBV6-1; length: 16; D: -; size: -; J: TRBJ1-1; CDR3: CASSEGYRGINTEAFF; DNA: TGTGCCAGCAGTGAAGGGTATAGGGGAATTAACACTGAAGCTTTCTTT
V: TRBV5-4; length: 18; D: -; size: -; J: TRBJ2-6; CDR3: CASSLFLTAGTGANVLTF; DNA: TGTGCCAGCAGCTTGTTCTTAACGGCGGGAACTGGGGCCAACGTCCTGACTTTC
V: TRBV7-3; length: 14; D: -; size: -; J: TRBJ1-6; CDR3: CASSFSTEGSPLHF; DNA: TGTGCCAGCAGCTTCAGCACTGAGGGTTCACCCCTCCACTTT
V: TRBV5-4; length: 16; D: -; size: -; J: TRBJ2-1; CDR3: CASSLAGSAPSNEQFF; DNA: TGTGCCAGCAGCTTGGCCGGAAGCGCGCCGTCCAATGAGCAGTTCTTC
V: TRBV27; length: 15; D: -; size: -; J: TRBJ2-7; CDR3: CASSFTWGASYEQYF; DNA: TGTGCCAGCAGTTTTACGTGGGGGGCATCCTACGAGCAGTACTTC
V: TRBV14; length: 15; D: TRBD1; size: -; J: TRBJ2-7; CDR3: CASSRPGQGIYEQYF; DNA: TGTGCCAGCAGCCGCCCGGGACAGGGGATCTACGAGCAGTACTTC
V: TRBV5-1; length: 20; D: TRBD2; size: -; J: TRBJ2-2; CDR3: CASSAGLAAKTIANTGELFF; DNA: TGCGCCAGCAGTGCCGGACTAGCGGCTAAAACGATCGCGAACACCGGGGAGCTGTTTTTT
V: TRBV9; length: 14; D: -; size: -; J: TRBJ2-7; CDR3: CASSTGRSSYEQYF; DNA: TGTGCCAGCAGCACCGGACGGTCCTCCTACGAGCAGTACTTC
V: TRBV2; length: 13; D: -; size: -; J: TRBJ1-1; CDR3: CASTSAPNTEAFF; DNA: TGTGCCAGCACCTCCGCTCCGAACACTGAAGCTTTCTTT
V: TRBV27; length: 14; D: -; size: -; J: TRBJ2-7; CDR3: CATALTGQNYEQYF; DNA: TGTGCCACAGCTCTAACGGGACAAAACTACGAGCAGTACTTC
V: TRBV7-9; length: 15; D: TRBD1; size: -; J: TRBJ2-7; CDR3: CASSKTGGSSYEQYF; DNA: TGTGCCAGCAGCAAGACAGGGGGGAGCTCCTACGAGCAGTACTTC
V: TRBV30; length: 13; D: -; size: -; J: TRBJ2-7; CDR3: CAWSVMDLYEQYF; DNA: TGTGCCTGGAGTGTTATGGATCTGTACGAGCAGTACTTC
V: TRBV28; length: 14; D: -; size: -; J: TRBJ2-3; CDR3: CASSFESGPDTQYF; DNA: TGTGCCAGCAGTTTTGAATCCGGGCCAGATACGCAGTATTTT
V: TRBV10-1; length: 15; D: TRBD1; size: -; J: TRBJ1-1; CDR3: CASSESGTGLSEAFF; DNA: TGCGCCAGCAGTGAGTCGGGGACAGGGCTTTCTGAAGCTTTCTTT
V: TRBV19; length: 13; D: TRBD1; size: -; J: TRBJ2-3; CDR3: CASSRTGGDTQYF; DNA: TGTGCCAGTAGTAGGACAGGGGGAGATACGCAGTATTTT
V: TRBV10-2; length: 11; D: -; size: -; J: TRBJ2-5; CDR3: CASGAGETQYF; DNA: TGCGCCAGCGGGGCCGGGGAGACCCAGTACTTC
V: TRBV10-3; length: 14; D: -; size: -; J: TRBJ2-2; CDR3: CAISPGPNTGELFF; DNA: TGTGCCATCAGCCCGGGACCAAACACCGGGGAGCTGTTTTTT
V: TRBV6-1; length: 17; D: TRBD1; size: -; J: TRBJ2-3; CDR3: CASSGRQGIPLGDTQYF; DNA: TGTGCCAGCAGTGGGAGACAGGGAATCCCCTTGGGAGATACGCAGTATTTT
V: TRBV5-6; length: 13; D: -; size: -; J: TRBJ1-5; CDR3: CASSSQGQGPQHF; DNA: TGTGCCAGCAGCTCGCAGGGTCAAGGACCCCAGCATTTT
V: TRBV7-8; length: 15; D: -; size: -; J: TRBJ1-1; CDR3: CASSIRRVMNTEAFF; DNA: TGTGCCAGCAGCATTAGGCGAGTCATGAACACTGAAGCTTTCTTT
V: TRBV27; length: 13; D: -; size: -; J: TRBJ2-7; CDR3: CASSFSFAHEQYF; DNA: TGTGCCAGCAGTTTCTCGTTTGCCCACGAGCAGTACTTC
V: TRBV19; length: 14; D: -; size: once; J: TRBJ1-5; CDR3: CASSIRDNNQPQHF; DNA: TGTGCCAGTAGTATTAGGGACAACAATCAGCCCCAGCATTTT
V: TRBV6-1; length: 15; D: -; size: -; J: TRBJ1-1; CDR3: CASSEESWGLTEAFF; DNA: TGTGCCAGCAGTGAAGAGTCCTGGGGGCTGACTGAAGCTTTCTTT
V: TRBV30; length: 19; D: TRBD2; size: -; J: TRBJ2-3; CDR3: CAWSVPDRGLAQPTDTQYF; DNA: TGTGCCTGGAGTGTACCGGATCGGGGACTAGCCCAACCCACAGATACGCAGTATTTT
V: TRBV30; length: 18; D: -; size: -; J: TRBJ2-3; CDR3: CAWSVFVISFGNTDTQYF; DNA: TGTGCCTGGAGTGTATTCGTTATTTCTTTCGGAAACACAGATACGCAGTATTTT
V: TRBV5-1; length: 17; D: TRBD1; size: -; J: TRBJ2-1; CDR3: CASSLGQGTITYNEQFF; DNA: TGCGCCAGCAGCTTGGGACAGGGCACAATCACCTACAATGAGCAGTTCTTC
V: TRBV7-6; length: 14; D: -; size: -; J: TRBJ2-1; CDR3: CASSFSGRYNEQFF; DNA: TGTGCCAGCAGCTTTAGCGGACGCTACAATGAGCAGTTCTTC
V: TRBV5-5; length: 15; D: -; size: -; J: TRBJ1-2; CDR3: CASSLGVQLWYGYTF; DNA: TGTGCCAGCAGCTTGGGAGTACAGCTATGGTATGGCTACACCTTC
V: TRBV7-9; length: 11; D: -; size: -; J: TRBJ1-3; CDR3: CACTEGNTIYF; DNA: TGTGCCTGCACGGAGGGAAACACCATATATTTT
V: TRBV21-1; length: 16; D: -; size: -; J: TRBJ1-3; CDR3: CASSMPGVVSGNTIYF; DNA: TGTGCCAGCAGCATGCCAGGAGTTGTCTCTGGAAACACCATATATTTT
V: TRBV5-5; length: 14; D: -; size: -; J: TRBJ1-5; CDR3: CASSLAGWHQPQHF; DNA: TGTGCCAGCAGCTTGGCAGGGTGGCATCAGCCCCAGCATTTT
V: TRBV6-5; length: 14; D: -; size: -; J: TRBJ1-6; CDR3: CASSYSGYNSPLHF; DNA: TGTGCCAGCAGTTACTCTGGTTATAATTCACCCCTCCACTTT
V: TRBV11-2; length: 13; D: -; size: -; J: TRBJ2-7; CDR3: CASSSRALYEQYF; DNA: TGTGCCAGCAGCTCCCGGGCCTTATACGAGCAGTACTTC
V: TRBV6-4; length: 14; D: -; size: -; J: TRBJ1-4; CDR3: CASGGGTGLKKLFF; DNA: TGTGCCAGCGGGGGGGGGACGGGTTTAAAGAAACTGTTTTTT
V: TRBV7-9; length: 14; D: -; size: -; J: TRBJ2-7; CDR3: CASSSLAGTREQYF; DNA: TGTGCCAGCAGCTCCCTGGCGGGGACGCGCGAGCAGTACTTC
V: TRBV27; length: 17; D: TRBD2; size: -; J: TRBJ2-3; CDR3: CASSLWASGDLTDTQYF; DNA: TGTGCCAGCAGTTTATGGGCTAGCGGGGATCTCACAGATACGCAGTATTTT
V: TRBV6-5; length: 14; D: TRBD1; size: -; J: TRBJ2-7; CDR3: CASSPGTGSYEQYF; DNA: TGTGCCAGCAGTCCCGGGACAGGGAGTTACGAGCAGTACTTC
V: TRBV5-4; length: 14; D: -; size: -; J: TRBJ2-3; CDR3: CASSFATVTDTQYF; DNA: TGTGCCAGCAGCTTCGCGACAGTCACAGATACGCAGTATTTT
V: TRBV19; length: 14; D: TRBD1; size: -; J: TRBJ1-5; CDR3: CASSGTGNNQPQHF; DNA: TGTGCCAGTAGCGGGACAGGGAACAATCAGCCCCAGCATTTT
V: TRBV6-5; length: 14; D: -; size: -; J: TRBJ2-1; CDR3: CASSYGRADNEQFF; DNA: TGTGCCAGCAGTTATGGCAGGGCGGACAATGAGCAGTTCTTC
V: TRBV27; length: 15; D: TRBD2; size: -; J: TRBJ2-2; CDR3: CASSLTSGYTGELFF; DNA: TGTGCCAGCAGCCTGACTAGCGGGTACACCGGGGAGCTGTTTTTT
V: TRBV10-3; length: 15; D: -; size: -; J: TRBJ2-5; CDR3: CAISEGWGTEETQYF; DNA: TGTGCCATCAGTGAGGGATGGGGGACCGAAGAGACCCAGTACTTC
V: TRBV30; length: 14; D: TRBD1; size: -; J: TRBJ2-7; CDR3: CAWRTLQGAGEQYF; DNA: TGTGCCTGGAGGACACTACAGGGGGCGGGGGAGCAGTACTTC
V: TRBV6-1; length: 14; D: TRBD2; size: once; J: TRBJ2-7; CDR3: CASSSGGSSYEQYF; DNA: TGTGCCAGCAGCTCAGGCGGGAGTTCCTACGAGCAGTACTTC
V: TRBV27; length: 15; D: -; size: -; J: TRBJ2-2; CDR3: CASSLSGRIPGELFF; DNA: TGTGCCAGCAGTTTATCGGGCAGGATACCCGGGGAGCTGTTTTTT
V: TRBV19; length: 14; D: -; size: -; J: TRBJ1-2; CDR3: CASREDGLDYGYTF; DNA: TGTGCCAGTAGAGAGGACGGACTTGACTATGGCTACACCTTC
V: TRBV19; length: 13; D: -; size: -; J: TRBJ2-5; CDR3: CASSIGGGETQYF; DNA: TGTGCCAGTAGTATTGGCGGCGGAGAGACCCAGTACTTC
V: TRBV30; length: 12; D: -; size: -; J: TRBJ2-3; CDR3: CAWSMGTDTQYF; DNA: TGTGCCTGGAGTATGGGCACAGATACGCAGTATTTT
V: TRBV11-3; length: 15; D: -; size: -; J: TRBJ2-7; CDR3: CASSFTRDHLYEQYF; DNA: TGTGCCAGCAGCTTCACACGGGACCACCTCTACGAGCAGTACTTC
V: TRBV30; length: 11; D: -; size: -; J: TRBJ1-1; CDR3: CAWSTQGEAFF; DNA: TGTGCCTGGAGTACCCAGGGCGAAGCTTTCTTT
V: TRBV6-5; length: 12; D: -; size: -; J: TRBJ2-1; CDR3: CASSYSRNEQFF; DNA: TGTGCCAGCAGTTACTCACGGAATGAGCAGTTCTTC
V: TRBV30; length: 13; D: -; size: -; J: TRBJ1-1; CDR3: CAWATGLGTEAFF; DNA: TGTGCCTGGGCTACAGGTCTCGGCACTGAAGCTTTCTTT
V: TRBV14; length: 14; D: -; size: -; J: TRBJ1-1; CDR3: CASSQVGVDTEAFF; DNA: TGTGCCAGCAGCCAAGTCGGGGTTGACACTGAAGCTTTCTTT
V: TRBV7-3; length: 12; D: -; size: -; J: TRBJ2-5; CDR3: CASGHPGETQYF; DNA: TGTGCATCTGGGCACCCCGGGGAGACCCAGTACTTC
V: TRBV4-3; length: 17; D: -; size: -; J: TRBJ2-7; CDR3: CASSQDRDEAYSYEQYF; DNA: TGCGCCAGCAGCCAAGATCGGGACGAAGCCTACTCCTACGAGCAGTACTTC
V: TRBV6-1; length: 14; D: -; size: once; J: TRBJ2-7; CDR3: CASTLQGSTYEQYF; DNA: TGTGCCAGCACCTTACAGGGATCGACCTACGAGCAGTACTTC
V: TRBV2; length: 16; D: TRBD2; size: -; J: TRBJ2-5; CDR3: CASRAGTRVVQETQYF; DNA: TGTGCCAGCAGAGCCGGGACTAGAGTTGTACAAGAGACCCAGTACTTC
V: TRBV7-7; length: 14; D: -; size: -; J: TRBJ1-4; CDR3: CASSLTFTSEKLFF; DNA: TGTGCTAGCAGCTTAACATTTACAAGTGAAAAACTGTTTTTT